This T cell receptor (beta chain) was profiled in a study of shared clonotypes between healthy human individuals. V lost 7 bases, J lost 7 bases, and 5 bases stayed unmatched. Germline CDR1 reads SNHLY; CDR2 reads FYNNEI. The CDR3 is 13 amino acids. Here immunoSEQ multiplex PCR was the method, and the copy in TCRdb shows in-frame clones only, minus some. The top ten clones hold around 12% of a sample with about 510,000 clones, about 79% of them seen once. Sequences were obtained from PBMCs. This TCR was recovered from a woman aged 40 to 50 in good health. Some clones in this sample may be carry-over from other donors' samples. V gene TRBV2 combines with J gene TRBJ2-2; TRBD1 matches at 8 bases. The CDR3 region has the DNA TGTGCCAGCAAAAGGACAGGGAGCGGGGAGCTGTTTTTT. Its protein product is CASKRTGSGELFF.